The 4 T cell receptor beta chains given below trace back to one sample, sequenced in a study of cytomegalovirus exposure and HLA in healthy donors. The PCR made use of 60 Vbeta and 13 Jbeta primers. Repertoires were generated with immunoSEQ multiplex PCR, while TCRdb's copy carries only in-frame clones and drops some. The sample has around 140,000 clones, approximately 78% seen once. The material sequenced was PBMCs. These receptors all come from a man aged 18 to 29 in good health and CMV-seropositive.

Only a few counts were recorded for this clone. The rearrangement joins TRBV2 to TRBJ1-2; 10 bases line up with TRBD1. Germline V CDR1 and CDR2: SNHLY, FYNNEI. The ends lost 1 base at V and 7 bases at J; junction bases unmatched: 3. The CDR3 runs 14 residues. CDR3 in DNA: TGTGCCAGCAGTGAAGTGGACAGGGGGACTGGCTACACCTTC. Protein sequence: CASSEVDRGTGYTF.

The chain is built from TRBV5-1 and TRBJ2-3; 7 nucleotides agree with TRBD1. V dropped 0 bases and J dropped 2; count of bases not matched to a gene: 6. Germline-derived CDR1 and CDR2 are SGHRS and YFSETQ. The CDR3 totals 16 residues. In DNA form, the CDR3 reads TGCGCCAGCAGCTTGGGTACAGGGGTCTACACAGATACGCAGTATTTT. This codes for CASSLGTGVYTDTQYF.

V gene TRBV6-1 combines with J gene TRBJ2-5; 10 bases line up with TRBD2. V was pared by 4 bases and J by 5 bases, with 4 bases of the junction left unmatched. The CDR3 loop spans 14 amino acids. Germline CDR1 and CDR2: MNHNS and SASEGT. As DNA, the CDR3 is TGTGCCAGCAGTGCGAGCGGGAGGGGGGAGACCCAGTACTTC. Translating it yields CASSASGRGETQYF.

The rearrangement links TRBV6-1 to TRBJ2-5; perhaps TRBD2 as D (7 bases). Germline values: CDR1 MNHNS, CDR2 SASEGT. The CDR3 consists of 13 residues. V lost 5 bases, J lost 5 bases, and 12 bases lay in between. The CDR3 protein is CASSLQGGETQYF. The CDR3 DNA follows: TGTGCCAGCAGTCTACAGGGAGGGGAGACCCAGTACTTC.